This T cell receptor beta chain emerged from a study of cytomegalovirus exposure and HLA in healthy donors. Study overall: One earlier analysis, a look at some 180 million T cells, found 117 million unique TCR beta sequences. The study's findings and limits: A later analysis reportedly found fewer N-insertions in an Asian-associated ancestry cluster than the roughly 670-donor mean. Some TCR beta chains (around 160 of them) were listed as cytomegalovirus-associated.

V lost 6 bases and J 4 bases, leaving 8 bases between the germline ends. Germline V gene data show CDR1 as ENHRY and CDR2 as SYGVKD. The CDR3 is made up of 12 amino acids. With 60 Vbeta and 13 Jbeta primers, the PCR was carried out. TCRdb keeps only in-frame clones here, not all; method: immunoSEQ multiplex PCR. In the table there are about 110,000 clones, 65% to 90% of which are singletons. This clone was observed a handful of times. Its target is not known. It was healthy bone marrow donors who served as donors. The specimen was PBMCs. The sequence derives from a woman aged 25-40 years in good health and CMV-seronegative. V usage is TRBV10-3 and J usage is TRBJ2-3; D is possibly TRBD2 (5 bases). This chain's CDR3 is CAISLGADTQYF. In nucleotides, the CDR3 is TGTGCCATCAGCCTCGGGGCAGATACGCAGTATTTT.